One and the same sample provided the 2 T cell receptor beta chains below, sequenced in a study of regulatory T cells in long-lasting Graves disease. With iRepertoire HTBI primers and Arm-PCR of CDR3 regions, TCR beta libraries were built. TCRdb reprocessed the multiplex PCR reads via MiXCR and lists one record per CDR3 protein. The data contain fewer than 350,000 distinct CDR3 sequences, approximately 20% of them singletons. The time point is: newly diagnosed GD, antithyroid drugs for less than 3 months. RNA extracted from PBMCs served as the sequencing template. Sample: peripheral blood mononuclear cells (PBMCs), taken at new diagnosis, from a patient treated with antithyroid drugs. Source of these receptors: a female donor with Graves disease.

CDR3 in amino acids: CASSLGAGGAYEQYF. The CDR3 DNA is TGTGCCAGCAGCCTCGGGGCGGGAGGGGCCTACGAGCAGTACTTC. The chain joins TRBV3-1 to TRBJ2-7; 9 bases are shared with TRBD2. CDR1 is LGHDT and CDR2 is YNNKEL in the germline V gene (reference sequence). This CDR3 has 15 residues. V was pared by 4 bases and J by 2 bases, with 6 bases of the junction left unmatched.

This clonotype appeared many times. This chain uses TRBV6-1 with TRBJ2-5; no reliable D call. V gave up 4 bases and J gave up 7 bases, with 16 bases separating them. Germline V CDR1 and CDR2: MNHNS, SASEGT. This CDR3 spans 14 amino acids. The CDR3: CASSAGHPTGTQYF. Written as DNA, the CDR3 is TGTGCCAGCAGTGCGGGTCACCCCACGGGGACCCAGTACTTC.